The 5 T cell receptor beta chains below come from one sample, sequenced in a study of OX40 agonist ivuxolimab in advanced cancers. TCRdb keeps only in-frame clones here, not all; method: immunoSEQ multiplex PCR. This table holds 40,000 or so clones, roughly 80% found once. Sequencing used CD4+ or CD8+ T cells sorted from blood, obtained in a trial of the OX40 agonist ivuxolimab. The receptors were gathered from an adult with an advanced solid tumor such as melanoma, head and neck, liver or kidney cancer.

This clone showed up just once. CDR3 DNA sequence: TGTGCCAGTAGTAGGGGGTGGGACTCAGCGAGTAATCAGCCCCAGCATTTT. The encoded protein is CASSRGWDSASNQPQHF. V is TRBV19 and J is TRBJ1-5, with D tentatively TRBD1 (5 bases). V gave up 4 bases and J gave up 4 bases, with 20 bases separating them. Germline V CDR1 and CDR2: LNHDA, SQIVND (reference sequence). CDR3 length: 17 amino acids.

V is TRBV9 and J is TRBJ1-6; the D is unclear. CDR1 and CDR2 from the germline V gene are SGDLS and YYNGEE. Trimming took 8 bases from V and 0 from J, leaving 6 bases between them. The CDR3 is made up of 13 amino acids. The CDR3 DNA is TGTGCCAGTTCGAGCTCCTATAATTCACCCCTCCACTTT. Protein: CASSSSYNSPLHF.

The rearrangement joins TRBV5-6 to TRBJ1-3; D gene unclear. In germline, CDR1 is SGHDT, CDR2 YYEEEE. The CDR3 extends over 17 amino acids. Trimming pared 2 bases from V and 0 bases from J, leaving 15 bases between. The CDR3 is CASSFFFPRVSGNTIYF. CDR3 bases: TGTGCCAGCAGCTTCTTCTTCCCTAGGGTCTCTGGAAACACCATATATTTT.

The gene calls are TRBV30 and TRBJ2-1, with D possibly being TRBD1 or TRBD2 (5 bases each). Deletions cut 2 bases from V and 4 bases from J, with 21 bases between. Germline V gives CDR1 GTSNPN, CDR2 SVGIG (reference sequence). This CDR3 comprises 17 residues. CDR3 sequence: CAWSYLTQWDAYNEQFF. The CDR3 region has the DNA TGTGCCTGGAGTTACCTCACCCAATGGGACGCATACAATGAGCAGTTCTTC.

This clone has just one count. A much larger clone differs from this one at a single base, so this may be a read error. The chain combines TRBV7-2 with TRBJ2-7, with a tentative D call TRBD2 (6 bases). CDR1 is SGHTA, CDR2 FQGNSA, per germline. This CDR3 has 16 residues. Between the trimmed V and J ends, which lost 3 bases and 2 bases, there was a span of 17 bases. CDR3 coding DNA: TGTGCCAGCAGCTTGGGGCGGGGCGGGCGCACCTACGAGCAGTACTTC. Amino acids: CASSLGRGGRTYEQYF.